This TCR beta chain was identified during a study of blood T cell repertoires in COVID-19. Study-wide background: Donors in the United States, Italy and Spain gave samples during acute or convalescent COVID-19. T cells, B-cell-depleted T cells, or PBMCs supplied cDNA or gDNA.

Source study methods: Reference gene primers were amplified, and this amplification served to estimate nucleated cell counts. Repertoires were generated with immunoSEQ multiplex PCR, while TCRdb's copy carries only in-frame clones and drops some. That table supplies the V and J calls and clone size; D and trimming were determined from the DNA. The repertoire holds 200,000 to 250,000 clones, with approximately 91% as singletons. This clone occurred a few times. Sequenced input: peripheral blood. The receptor was isolated from a man in his sixties who had recovered from COVID-19.

CDR3 sequence reads: CASSVEGARGEAFF. The CDR3 region has the DNA TGTGCCAGCAGTGTGGAAGGGGCAAGGGGTGAAGCTTTCTTT. The V and J genes are TRBV2 and TRBJ1-1; a possible D gene is TRBD1 (5 bases). Germline V gives CDR1 SNHLY, CDR2 FYNNEI. CDR3 length equals 14 residues. V lost 4 bases and J lost 7, with 16 bases in between.